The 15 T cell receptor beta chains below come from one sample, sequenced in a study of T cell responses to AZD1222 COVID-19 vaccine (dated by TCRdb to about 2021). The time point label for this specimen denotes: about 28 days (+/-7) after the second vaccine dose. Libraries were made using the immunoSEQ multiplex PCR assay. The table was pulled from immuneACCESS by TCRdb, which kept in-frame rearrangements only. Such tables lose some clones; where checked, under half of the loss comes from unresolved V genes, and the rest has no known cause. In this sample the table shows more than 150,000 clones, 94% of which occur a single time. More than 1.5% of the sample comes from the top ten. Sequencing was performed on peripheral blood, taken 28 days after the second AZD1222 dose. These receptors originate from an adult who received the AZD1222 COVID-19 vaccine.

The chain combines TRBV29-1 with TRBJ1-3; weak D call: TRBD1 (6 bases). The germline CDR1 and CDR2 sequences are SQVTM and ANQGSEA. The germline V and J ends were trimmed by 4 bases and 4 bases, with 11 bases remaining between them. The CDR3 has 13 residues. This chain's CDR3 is CSVGAGAGNTIYF. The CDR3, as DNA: TGCAGCGTTGGAGCGGGGGCCGGAAACACCATATATTTT.

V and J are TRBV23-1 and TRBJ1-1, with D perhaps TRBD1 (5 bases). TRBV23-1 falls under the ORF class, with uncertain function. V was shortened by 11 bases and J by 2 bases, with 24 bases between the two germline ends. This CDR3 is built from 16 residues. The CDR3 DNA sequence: TGCGCCCCCCCTCCCCCGGGGACGGGCCCCAACACTGAAGCTTTCTTT. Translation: CAPPPPGTGPNTEAFF.

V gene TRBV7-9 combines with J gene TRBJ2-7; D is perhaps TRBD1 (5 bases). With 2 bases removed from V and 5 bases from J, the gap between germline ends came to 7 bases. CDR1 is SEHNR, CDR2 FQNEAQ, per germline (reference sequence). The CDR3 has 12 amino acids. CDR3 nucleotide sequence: TGTGCCAGCAGCTTACAGGGTAACGAGCAGTACTTC. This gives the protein CASSLQGNEQYF.

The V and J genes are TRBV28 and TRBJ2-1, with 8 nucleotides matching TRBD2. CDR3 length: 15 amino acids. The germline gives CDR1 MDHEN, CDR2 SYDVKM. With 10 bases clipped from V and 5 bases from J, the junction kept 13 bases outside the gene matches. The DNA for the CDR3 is TGTGCCATACAAAAAGGGACTAGTCTAGACAATGAGCAGTTCTTC. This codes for CAIQKGTSLDNEQFF.

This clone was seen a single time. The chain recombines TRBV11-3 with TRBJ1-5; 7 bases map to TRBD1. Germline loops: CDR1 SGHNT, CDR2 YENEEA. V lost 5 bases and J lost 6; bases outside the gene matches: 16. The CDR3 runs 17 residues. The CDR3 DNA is TGTGCCAGCAGCCGTGAGGGGGCGGCGGTCCGGCGTCAGCCCCAGCATTTT. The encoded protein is CASSREGAAVRRQPQHF.

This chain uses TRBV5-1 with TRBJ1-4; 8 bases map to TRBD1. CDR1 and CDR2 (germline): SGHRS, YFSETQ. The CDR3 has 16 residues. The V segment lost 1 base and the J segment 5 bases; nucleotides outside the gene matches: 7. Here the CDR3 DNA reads TGCGCCAGCAGCTTGTCTTCTGGGACAGGAAATGAAAAACTGTTTTTT. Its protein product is CASSLSSGTGNEKLFF.

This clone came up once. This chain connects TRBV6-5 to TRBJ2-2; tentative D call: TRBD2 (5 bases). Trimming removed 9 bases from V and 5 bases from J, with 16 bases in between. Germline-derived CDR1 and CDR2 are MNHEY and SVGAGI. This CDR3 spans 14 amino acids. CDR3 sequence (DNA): TGTGCCAGTGGGAGCGAGGTTCGGACCGGGGAGCTGTTTTTT. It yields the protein CASGSEVRTGELFF.

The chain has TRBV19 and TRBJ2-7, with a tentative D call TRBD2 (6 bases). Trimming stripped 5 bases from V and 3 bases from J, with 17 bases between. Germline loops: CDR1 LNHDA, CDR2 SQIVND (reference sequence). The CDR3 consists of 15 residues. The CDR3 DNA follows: TGTGCCAGTAGTTCCCGTCGACTAGTGGGCTACGAGCAGTACTTC. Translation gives CASSSRRLVGYEQYF.

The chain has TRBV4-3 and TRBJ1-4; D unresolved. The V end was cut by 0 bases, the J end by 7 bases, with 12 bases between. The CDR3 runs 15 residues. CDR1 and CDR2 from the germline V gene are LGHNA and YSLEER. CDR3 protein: CASSQDRVYREKLFF. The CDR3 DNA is TGCGCCAGCAGCCAAGACCGGGTTTATCGTGAAAAACTGTTTTTT.

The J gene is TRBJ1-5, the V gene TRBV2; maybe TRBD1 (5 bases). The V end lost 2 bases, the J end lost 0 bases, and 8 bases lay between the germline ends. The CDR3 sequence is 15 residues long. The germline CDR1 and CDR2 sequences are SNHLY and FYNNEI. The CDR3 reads CASSERTGSNQPQHF. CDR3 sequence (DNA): TGTGCCAGCAGTGAACGCACAGGTAGCAATCAGCCCCAGCATTTT.

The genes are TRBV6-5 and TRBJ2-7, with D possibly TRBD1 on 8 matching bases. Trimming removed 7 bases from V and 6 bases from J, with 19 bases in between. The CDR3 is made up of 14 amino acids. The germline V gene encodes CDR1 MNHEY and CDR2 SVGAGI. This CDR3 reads CASTNNRGGSEQYF. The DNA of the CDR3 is TGTGCCAGCACAAACAACAGGGGGGGGAGCGAGCAGTACTTC.

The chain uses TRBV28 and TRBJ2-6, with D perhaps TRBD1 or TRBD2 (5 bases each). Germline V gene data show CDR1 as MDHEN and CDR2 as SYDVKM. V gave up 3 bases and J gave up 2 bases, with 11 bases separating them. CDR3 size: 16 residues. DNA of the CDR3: TGTGCCAGCAGTTTTTCCAGGGACCCTGGGGCCAACGTCCTGACTTTC. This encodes CASSFSRDPGANVLTF.

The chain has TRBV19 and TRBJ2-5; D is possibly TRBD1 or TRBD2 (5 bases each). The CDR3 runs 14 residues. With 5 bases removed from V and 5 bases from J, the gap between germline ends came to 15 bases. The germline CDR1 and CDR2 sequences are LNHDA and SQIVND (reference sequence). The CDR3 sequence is CASSSTGALETQYF. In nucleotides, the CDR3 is TGTGCCAGTAGTTCGACCGGGGCACTGGAGACCCAGTACTTC.

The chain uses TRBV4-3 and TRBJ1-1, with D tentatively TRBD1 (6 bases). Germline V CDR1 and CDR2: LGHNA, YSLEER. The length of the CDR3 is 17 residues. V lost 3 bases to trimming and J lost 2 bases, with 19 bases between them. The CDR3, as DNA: TGCGCCAGCAGCCAGCTACCAACAGGACAGCCAAACACTGAAGCTTTCTTT. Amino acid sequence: CASSQLPTGQPNTEAFF.

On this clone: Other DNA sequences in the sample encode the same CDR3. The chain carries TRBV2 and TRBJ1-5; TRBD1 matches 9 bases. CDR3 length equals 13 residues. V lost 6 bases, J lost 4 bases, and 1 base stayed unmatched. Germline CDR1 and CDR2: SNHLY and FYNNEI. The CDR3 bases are TGTGCCAGCAGGGGGACAGGGAATCAGCCCCAGCATTTT. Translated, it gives CASRGTGNQPQHF.